This T cell receptor (beta chain) was found in a study of PD-L1 blockade in urothelial cancer. Peripheral blood mononuclear cells were collected from every patient before and during treatment, yielding between 1 and 8 samples per patient. TCRdb's table, derived via immunoSEQ multiplex PCR, lists solely in-frame clones and lacks some. The sample consists of 70,000 to 75,000 clones, about 89% of them appearing once. The V gene's germline CDR1 is SGHAT and CDR2 FQNNGV. This CDR3 region has 14 residues. Between the trimmed V and J ends, which lost 3 bases and 6 bases, there was a span of 12 bases. The TCR originated in a man between 60 and 75 years old with urothelial cancer. This specimen consisted of PBMCs, obtained around atezolizumab (anti-PD-L1) treatment. This rearrangement joins TRBV11-2 to TRBJ2-1; D might be TRBD1 (5 bases). The CDR3: CASSFLDGANEQFF. The CDR3 coding sequence is TGTGCCAGCAGCTTTTTGGATGGGGCCAATGAGCAGTTCTTC.